This T cell receptor beta chain stems from a study of blood T cell repertoires in COVID-19. About the study: Acute and convalescent COVID-19 samples came from the United States, Italy and Spain. PBMCs, B-cell-depleted T cells, or T cells provided the cDNA or gDNA that made up the material.

Per the study methods: Quantification of nucleated cells was approximated via reference gene primer amplification. The protocol was immunoSEQ multiplex PCR, while the TCRdb copy is restricted to in-frame clones and leaves out a portion. That table is the source of V, J and clone size, and D and trimming were worked out from the DNA. Counted here are about 150,000 clones, more than 70% occurring once; the ten biggest clones make up less than 5.5%. Germline V gene lookup returns CDR1 SGHAT and CDR2 FQNNGV. The V segment lost 5 bases and the J segment 1 base; nucleotides outside the gene matches: 4. The CDR3 sequence is 14 residues long.

This chain connects TRBV11-2 to TRBJ1-1, with 7 bases that match TRBD1. The material sequenced was peripheral blood. The clonotype originates from a woman in her 50s with acute or convalescent COVID-19. The CDR3 DNA sequence: TGTGCCAGCAGCCCGACAGGGAAGAACACTGAAGCTTTCTTT. This encodes CASSPTGKNTEAFF.